This TCR beta chain was captured in a study of chemoradiotherapy in HPV16-positive cancers. Libraries were prepared by immunoSEQ multiplex PCR; TCRdb keeps only in-frame clonotypes and omits some of them. The repertoire holds 3,000 to 4,000 clones, with about four fifths as singletons. Trimming took 4 bases from V and 5 from J; bases not matched to a gene: 9. This CDR3 contains 16 residues. Per the germline V gene, CDR1 is SGHDN and CDR2 is FVKESK. This TCR was recovered from a human donor with HPV-associated anogenital cancer. V usage is TRBV14 and J usage is TRBJ2-7, with 12 bases identical to TRBD2. The starting material was tumor tissue, obtained from a patient who underwent chemoradiotherapy. The CDR3 is CASSPYLAGGPNEQYF. CDR3 nucleotides: TGTGCCAGCAGCCCTTACCTAGCGGGAGGGCCAAACGAGCAGTACTTC. The entire variable domain, with the rest obtained from reference TRBV14 and TRBJ2-7, is as follows: EAGVTQFPSHSVIEKGQTVTLRCDPISGHDNLYWYRRVMGKEIKFLLHFVKESKQDESGMPNNRFLAERTGGTYSTLKVQPAELEDSGVYFCASSPYLAGGPNEQYFGPGTRLTVT.